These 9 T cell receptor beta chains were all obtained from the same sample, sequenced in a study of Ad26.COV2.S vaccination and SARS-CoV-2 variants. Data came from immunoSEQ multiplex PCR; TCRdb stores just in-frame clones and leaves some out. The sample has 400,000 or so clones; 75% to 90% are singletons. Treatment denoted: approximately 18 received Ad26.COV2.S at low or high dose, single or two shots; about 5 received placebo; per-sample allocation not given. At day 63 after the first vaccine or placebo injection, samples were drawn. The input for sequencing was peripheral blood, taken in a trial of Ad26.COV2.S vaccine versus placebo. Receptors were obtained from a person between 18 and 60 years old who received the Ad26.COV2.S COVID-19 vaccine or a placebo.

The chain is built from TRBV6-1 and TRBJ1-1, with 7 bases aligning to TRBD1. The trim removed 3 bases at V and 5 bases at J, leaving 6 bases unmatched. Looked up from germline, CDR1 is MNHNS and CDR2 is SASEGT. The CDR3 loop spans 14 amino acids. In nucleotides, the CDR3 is TGTGCCAGCAGTGAGTATGGGACAGCTACTGAAGCTTTCTTT. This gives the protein CASSEYGTATEAFF.

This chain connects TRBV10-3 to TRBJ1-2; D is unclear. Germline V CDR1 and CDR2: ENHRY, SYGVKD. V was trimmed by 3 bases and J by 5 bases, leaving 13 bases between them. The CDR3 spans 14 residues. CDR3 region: CAISDPGLKYGYTF. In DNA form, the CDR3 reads TGTGCCATCAGTGACCCAGGACTTAAGTATGGCTACACCTTC.

The CDR3 here is CASSDGAYEQYF. The CDR3 nucleotides are TGTGCCAGCAGCGACGGCGCCTACGAGCAGTACTTC. The chain employs TRBV6-2 or TRBV6-3 and TRBJ2-7; no clear D gene. Germline loops: CDR1 MNHEY, CDR2 SVGEGT. The CDR3 spans 12 residues. V was shortened by 6 bases and J by 2 bases, with 8 bases between the two germline ends.

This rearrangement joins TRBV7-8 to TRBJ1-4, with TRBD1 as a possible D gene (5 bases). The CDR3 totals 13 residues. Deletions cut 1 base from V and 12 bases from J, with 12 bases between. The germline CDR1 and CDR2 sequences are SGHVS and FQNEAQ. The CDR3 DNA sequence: TGTGCCAGCAGCTTAGGACAACCGACAGAACTGTTTTTT. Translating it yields CASSLGQPTELFF.

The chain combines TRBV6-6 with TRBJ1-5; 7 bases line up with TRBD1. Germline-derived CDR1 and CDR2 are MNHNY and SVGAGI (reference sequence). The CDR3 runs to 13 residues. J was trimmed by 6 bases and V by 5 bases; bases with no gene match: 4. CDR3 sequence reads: CASSTNRGQPQHF. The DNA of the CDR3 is TGTGCCAGCAGTACAAACAGGGGTCAGCCCCAGCATTTT.

The CDR3 coding sequence is TGCGCCAGCAGCCAATTGTCTACCGGGAGGGGAAACACCATATATTTT. This encodes CASSQLSTGRGNTIYF. The rearrangement links TRBV4-3 to TRBJ1-3; D gene uncertain. Germline values: CDR1 LGHNA, CDR2 YSLEER. This CDR3 comprises 16 residues. With 2 bases removed from V and 4 bases from J, the gap between germline ends came to 15 bases.

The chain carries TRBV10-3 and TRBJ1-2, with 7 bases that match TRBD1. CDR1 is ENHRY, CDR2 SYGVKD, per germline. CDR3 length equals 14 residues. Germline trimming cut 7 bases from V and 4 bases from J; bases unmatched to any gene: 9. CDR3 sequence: CAIKGQEPIYGYTF. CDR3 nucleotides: TGTGCCATCAAAGGACAGGAGCCTATCTATGGCTACACCTTC.

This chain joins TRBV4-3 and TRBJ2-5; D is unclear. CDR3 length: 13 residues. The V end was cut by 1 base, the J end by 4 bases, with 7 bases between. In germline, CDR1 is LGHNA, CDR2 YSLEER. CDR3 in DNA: TGCGCCAGCAGCCAAGTCGAGAGAGAGACCCAGTACTTC. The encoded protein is CASSQVERETQYF.

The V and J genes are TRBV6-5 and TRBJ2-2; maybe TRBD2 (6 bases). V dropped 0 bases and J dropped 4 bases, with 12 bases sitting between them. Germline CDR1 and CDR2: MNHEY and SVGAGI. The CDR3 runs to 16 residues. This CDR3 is CASSYSETSGTGELFF. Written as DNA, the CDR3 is TGTGCCAGCAGTTACTCTGAGACTAGTGGCACCGGGGAGCTGTTTTTT.